Given below is one T cell receptor beta chain in context. Its antigen is still unknown. This specimen belongs to a study of cytotoxic CD8 clonotypes in ibrutinib-treated CLL. Study outcomes and limitations: Before falling back toward baseline at progression, clonality had risen at the time of ibrutinib response.

TCRdb's table, derived via immunoSEQ multiplex PCR, lists solely in-frame clones and lacks some. The sample shows some 93,000 clones, 70% to 85% of them seen only once. The germline V gene encodes CDR1 WSHSY and CDR2 SAAADI. V was shortened by 3 bases and J by 3 bases, with 9 bases between the two germline ends. The CDR3 covers 13 residues. The starting material was PBMCs, obtained after 12 months of ibrutinib treatment. This sequence was found in a human donor with chronic lymphocytic leukemia. V gene TRBV10-2 combines with J gene TRBJ2-7, with D perhaps matching TRBD2 (6 bases). DNA for the CDR3: TGCGCCAGCAGTGAAAGGGGAGGCTACGAGCAGTACTTC. Its protein is CASSERGGYEQYF.